The present TCR beta chain was sequenced within a study of cytotoxic CD8 clonotypes in ibrutinib-treated CLL. The V and J ends lost 2 bases and 7 bases respectively, with 14 bases between them. Per germline, CDR1 SEHNR and CDR2 FQNEAQ (reference sequence). The CDR3 is 14 amino acids. TCRdb's copy holds only in-frame clones and misses some; the assay was immunoSEQ multiplex PCR. The repertoire includes tens of thousands of clones, over 80% of them detected once, and roughly 40% sits in the top ten. The chain has TRBV7-9 and TRBJ2-5; D may be TRBD1 or TRBD2 (5 bases each). Sequencing used PBMCs, obtained after 24 months of ibrutinib treatment. The origin of this receptor is a human donor with chronic lymphocytic leukemia. The CDR3 DNA reads TGTGCCAGCAGCTTAACGGGGACCTACCGGACCCAGTACTTC. This encodes CASSLTGTYRTQYF.